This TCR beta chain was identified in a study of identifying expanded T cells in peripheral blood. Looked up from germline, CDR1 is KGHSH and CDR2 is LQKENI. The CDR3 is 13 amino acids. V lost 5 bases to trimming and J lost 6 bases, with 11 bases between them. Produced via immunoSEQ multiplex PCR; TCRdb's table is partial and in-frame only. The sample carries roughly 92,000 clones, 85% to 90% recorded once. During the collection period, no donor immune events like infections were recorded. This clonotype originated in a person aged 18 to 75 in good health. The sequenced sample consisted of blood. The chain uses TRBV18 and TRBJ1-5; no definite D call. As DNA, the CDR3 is TGTGCCAGCTCAGATGGGCGGGCTCAGCCCCAGCATTTT. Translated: CASSDGRAQPQHF. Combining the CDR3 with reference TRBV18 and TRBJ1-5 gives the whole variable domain NAGVMQNPRHLVRRRGQEARLRCSPMKGHSHVYWYRQLPEEGLKFMVYLQKENIIDESGMPKERFSAEFPKEGPSILRIQQVVRGDSAAYFCASSDGRAQPQHFGDGTRLSIL.